These 7 T cell receptor beta chains share one sample of origin, sequenced in a study of graft-versus-host responses after intestinal transplantation. The method was immunoSEQ multiplex PCR; TCRdb's version includes in-frame clones alone and lacks a portion of them. The top ten clones hold around 0.38% of a sample with some 90,000 clones, around 93% of them seen once. For these TCRs, the target antigens are not known. The sequences come from unstimulated CD8+ T cells sorted from spleen or lymph node cells, collected before transplant. The receptors come from a human donor who was the organ donor for an intestinal transplant.

This rearrangement joins TRBV7-9 to TRBJ1-2; D perhaps matches TRBD1 (5 bases). Germline V gene sequence: CDR1 SEHNR, CDR2 FQNEAQ (reference sequence). The germline V and J ends were trimmed by 4 bases and 4 bases, with 13 bases remaining between them. The CDR3 runs 14 residues. The DNA for the CDR3 is TGTGCCAGCAGCTGGCCGGGGGACGGCTATGGCTACACCTTC. Translating gives CASSWPGDGYGYTF.

The chain employs TRBV6-5 and TRBJ1-1; D remains unclear. The CDR3 runs to 14 residues. Germline loops: CDR1 MNHEY, CDR2 SVGAGI. V gave up 2 bases and J gave up 1 base, with 8 bases separating them. The CDR3 DNA is TGTGCCAGCAGTTACCGGAGAGAGAACACTGAAGCTTTCTTT. Its protein is CASSYRRENTEAFF.

The chain employs TRBV7-8 and TRBJ1-2; weak D call: TRBD1 (6 bases). V was clipped by 5 bases and J by 1 base, with 11 bases between them. The CDR3 covers 14 residues. CDR1 is SGHVS, CDR2 FQNEAQ, per germline. The CDR3 here is CASSDDRLNYGYTF. The DNA for the CDR3 is TGTGCCAGCAGCGACGACAGGCTTAACTATGGCTACACCTTC.

The gene calls are TRBV6-5 and TRBJ1-1; perhaps TRBD1 as D (6 bases). Germline assignment: CDR1 MNHEY and CDR2 SVGAGI. There are 14 residues in the CDR3. V shed 6 bases and J shed 6 bases, with 17 bases lying between them. The CDR3 nucleotides read TGTGCCAGCAGGAGGACAGTTGGATGGGCTGAAGCTTTCTTT. It translates to CASRRTVGWAEAFF.

This clone was seen once. V is TRBV13 and J is TRBJ2-7; D is possibly TRBD1 (6 bases). CDR3 size: 15 residues. Per the germline V gene, CDR1 is PRHDT and CDR2 is FYEKMQ (reference sequence). Trimming took off 7 bases at V and 3 bases at J, with 19 bases between the two ends. CDR3: CASTHPQGKGYEQYF. The CDR3 DNA follows: TGTGCCAGCACCCATCCTCAGGGGAAGGGCTACGAGCAGTACTTC.

This clone was seen a single time. V is TRBV5-4 and J is TRBJ2-7; D gene unclear. The CDR3 has 13 amino acids. Germline CDR1 SGHNT, CDR2 YYREEE (reference sequence). The V gene lost 2 bases and the J gene lost 4 bases, with 10 bases spanning the gap. As DNA, the CDR3 is TGTGCCAGCAGCTTTCGTTCAACATACGAGCAGTACTTC. Translated: CASSFRSTYEQYF.

The rearrangement uses TRBV28 and TRBJ2-2; the match to TRBD1 covers 7 bases. With V trimmed by 2 bases and J by 7 bases, 10 bases remained unmatched. Germline V gene lookup returns CDR1 MDHEN and CDR2 SYDVKM. CDR3 length: 16 amino acids. The CDR3 reads CASSLQQTGQGGELFF. CDR3 in DNA: TGTGCCAGCAGTTTACAACAGACAGGGCAGGGCGGGGAGCTGTTTTTT. Using reference TRBV28 and TRBJ2-2 for the parts outside the CDR3, the full variable domain is DVKVTQSSRYLVKRTGEKVFLECVQDMDHENMFWYRQDPGLGLRLIYFSYDVKMKEKGDIPEGYSVSREKKERFSLILESASTNQTSMYLCASSLQQTGQGGELFFGEGSRLTVL.